The 32 T cell receptor beta chains below were found in one sample sequenced in a study of PD-1 blockade in classical Hodgkin lymphoma. Described time point: cycle 4 day 1 (C4D1), after less than 7 weeks of nivolumab. No patient escaped relapse after autologous stem cell transplantation, and brentuximab vedotin exposure varied. TCRdb's copy holds only in-frame clones and misses some; the assay was immunoSEQ multiplex PCR. The table includes over 25,000 clones, approximately 70% detected once. The sequences come from peripheral blood mononuclear cells (PBMCs), collected before the fourth cycle of nivolumab. These receptors all stem from a human donor with classical Hodgkin lymphoma.

There are a few counts of this clone. The chain is built from TRBV25-1 and TRBJ1-1; a possible D gene is TRBD1 (6 bases). Germline V CDR1 and CDR2: MGHDK, SYGVNS. The CDR3 runs to 14 residues. V lost 4 bases and J 3 bases, leaving 12 bases between the germline ends. As DNA, the CDR3 is TGTGCCAGCAGTGCTTACAAGGGGGACACTGAAGCTTTCTTT. It is translated as CASSAYKGDTEAFF.

V and J are TRBV2 and TRBJ1-2; TRBD1 is a possible D gene (6 bases). Trimming pared 4 bases from V and 7 bases from J, leaving 10 bases between. Germline CDR1 and CDR2: SNHLY and FYNNEI. CDR3 length: 12 residues. This CDR3 reads CASSGEGVGYTF. In DNA, the CDR3 is TGTGCCAGCAGTGGTGAGGGGGTTGGCTACACCTTC.

The V call is TRBV20-1, the J call TRBJ1-1; no reliable D call. The germline CDR1 and CDR2 sequences are DFQATT and SNEGSKA (reference sequence). This CDR3 is 10 amino acids long. The V gene lost 3 bases and the J gene lost 7 bases, with 6 bases spanning the gap. The CDR3 DNA reads as TGCAGTGCTAGGGGCGTTGAAGCTTTCTTT. Amino acids: CSARGVEAFF.

The CDR3, as DNA: TGTGCCAGCACCGAGACAGGGGGAAGCACGGAGCAGTTCTTC. Its translation is CASTETGGSTEQFF. V usage is TRBV11-2 and J usage is TRBJ2-1, with TRBD1 matching over 9 bases. Germline assignment: CDR1 SGHAT and CDR2 FQNNGV. V shed 7 bases and J 10 bases; nucleotides not matched to a gene: 11. CDR3 length: 14 residues.

The rearrangement links TRBV5-1 to TRBJ2-3, with 7 bases fitting TRBD1. The V and J ends lost 2 bases and 6 bases, in that order; junction bases with no gene match: 12. This CDR3 region has 16 residues. The germline gives CDR1 SGHRS, CDR2 YFSETQ. The CDR3: CASSFTGQPSTDTQYF. As DNA, the CDR3 is TGCGCCAGCAGCTTTACGGGACAGCCTTCCACGGATACGCAGTATTTT.

This chain links TRBV19 with TRBJ2-2, with 10 bases lining up with TRBD2. Trimming at V came to 3 bases and at J to 4 bases, leaving 14 bases not matched to a gene. The CDR3 loop spans 19 amino acids. Germline V gives CDR1 LNHDA, CDR2 SQIVND (reference sequence). The CDR3 here is CASSILIIEREGTTGELFF. The CDR3 nucleotides are TGTGCCAGTAGTATTTTAATTATCGAGCGGGAGGGCACCACCGGGGAGCTGTTTTTT.

The gene calls are TRBV9 and TRBJ2-2; D is ambiguous. Germline CDR1 SGDLS, CDR2 YYNGEE. The length of the CDR3 is 13 residues. Trimming took 1 base from V and 3 from J, leaving 4 bases between them. The CDR3 nucleotides read TGTGCCAGCAGCGTAATTGACACCGGGGAGCTGTTTTTT. Translated: CASSVIDTGELFF. Based on the CDR3 plus reference TRBV9 and TRBJ2-2, the full variable domain is DSGVTQTPKHLITATGQRVTLRCSPRSGDLSVYWYQQSLDQGLQFLIQYYNGEERAKGNILERFSAQQFPDLHSELNLSSLELGDSALYFCASSVIDTGELFFGEGSRLTVL.

This rearrangement joins TRBV14 to TRBJ2-7; 8 bases map to TRBD1. Germline CDR1 and CDR2: SGHDN and FVKESK. V lost 9 bases and J lost 6; bases outside the gene matches: 4. The CDR3 is 11 residues long. CDR3 coding DNA: TGTGCCAGTGGACAGGGAATCGAGCAGTACTTC. Its translation: CASGQGIEQYF.

This clone was detected once. The chain recombines TRBV6-5 with TRBJ2-7, with 8 bases that match TRBD1. Germline V gene data show CDR1 as MNHEY and CDR2 as SVGAGI. The J segment lost 0 bases and the V segment lost 7 bases, leaving 5 bases of the junction unmatched. The CDR3 sequence is 14 residues long. CDR3 protein: CASKRQGSSYEQYF. CDR3 in DNA: TGTGCCAGCAAACGACAGGGGAGCTCCTACGAGCAGTACTTC.

The rearrangement joins TRBV2 to TRBJ2-6, with D hard to call. The CDR3 is 18 amino acids. Germline V gene lookup returns CDR1 SNHLY and CDR2 FYNNEI. V was clipped by 4 bases and J by 0 bases, with 16 bases between them. The CDR3 region is CASSVLSRPSSGANVLTF. The CDR3 bases are TGTGCCAGCAGTGTGCTGAGCAGGCCTAGCTCTGGGGCCAACGTCCTGACTTTC.

In this sample, this clone turned up a few times. The V gene is TRBV5-4, the J gene TRBJ2-7; TRBD2 is a possible D gene (6 bases). Germline CDR1 SGHNT, CDR2 YYREEE (reference sequence). This CDR3 has 12 residues. Trimming stripped 1 base from V and 7 bases from J, with 9 bases between. CDR3 sequence reads: CASSLLGREQYF. CDR3 sequence (DNA): TGTGCCAGCAGCTTGCTGGGGAGGGAGCAGTACTTC.

In DNA, the CDR3 is TGTGCCAGCAGTGAAGTGGAGCACTCGAATTCACCCCTCCACTTT. Translating it yields CASSEVEHSNSPLHF. The chain joins TRBV2 to TRBJ1-6, with D unclear. Looked up from germline, CDR1 is SNHLY and CDR2 is FYNNEI. This CDR3 is 15 amino acids long. Deletions cut 1 base from V and 7 bases from J, with 11 bases between. The full variable domain, completed using reference TRBV2 and TRBJ1-6, is EPEVTQTPSHQVTQMGQEVILRCVPISNHLYFYWYRQILGQKVEFLVSFYNNEISEKSEIFDDQFSVERPDGSNFTLKIRSTKLEDSAMYFCASSEVEHSNSPLHFGNGTRLTVT.

This clone was seen a handful of times. The V and J genes are TRBV4-1 and TRBJ2-2; D might be TRBD1 (6 bases). V lost 0 bases to trimming and J lost 3 bases, with 8 bases between them. The CDR3 is 15 amino acids. CDR1 MGHRA and CDR2 YSYEKL come from the germline V gene. The CDR3 region has the DNA TGCGCCAGCAGCCAAGAAACAGGGTACACCGGGGAGCTGTTTTTT. Amino acid sequence: CASSQETGYTGELFF.

This rearrangement joins TRBV28 to TRBJ1-1; D remains unclear. Per the germline V gene, CDR1 is MDHEN and CDR2 is SYDVKM. V was trimmed by 3 bases and J by 8 bases, leaving 10 bases between them. CDR3 size: 12 residues. CDR3 protein: CASSFITQEAFF. The CDR3 DNA reads TGTGCCAGCAGTTTCATTACACAGGAAGCTTTCTTT. Drawing the rest from reference TRBV28 and TRBJ1-1, the complete variable domain is DVKVTQSSRYLVKRTGEKVFLECVQDMDHENMFWYRQDPGLGLRLIYFSYDVKMKEKGDIPEGYSVSREKKERFSLILESASTNQTSMYLCASSFITQEAFFGQGTRLTVV.

The J gene is TRBJ1-5, the V gene TRBV30; TRBD1 matches at 9 bases. V lost 5 bases and J lost 3; bases outside the gene matches: 2. Germline lookup yields CDR1 GTSNPN and CDR2 SVGIG (reference sequence). This CDR3 region has 13 residues. The CDR3 sequence is CAWGTGPNQPQHF. CDR3 in DNA: TGTGCCTGGGGGACAGGGCCCAATCAGCCCCAGCATTTT.

The CDR3 DNA follows: TGCAGCGTTGACTCCCCGACGGATGAGCAGTTCTTC. Protein product: CSVDSPTDEQFF. The rearrangement links TRBV29-1 to TRBJ2-1; D is unclear. CDR3 size: 12 residues. Germline V gene sequence: CDR1 SQVTM, CDR2 ANQGSEA. Deletions cut 3 bases from V and 8 bases from J, with 11 bases between.

The rearrangement joins TRBV19 to TRBJ1-3; no definite D call. Germline V gene sequence: CDR1 LNHDA, CDR2 SQIVND (reference sequence). The CDR3 covers 14 residues. Trimming took off 5 bases at V and 0 bases at J, with 8 bases between the two ends. The CDR3 loop is CASSYDGSGNTIYF. The DNA of the CDR3 is TGTGCCAGTAGTTATGATGGCTCTGGAAACACCATATATTTT.

This clone was seen only once. This sequence joins TRBV9 and TRBJ2-7; a weak D match, TRBD1 (5 bases). This CDR3 has 15 residues. The V end was cut by 0 bases, the J end by 5 bases, with 15 bases between. Germline lookup yields CDR1 SGDLS and CDR2 YYNGEE. This CDR3 is CASSVVGTRGDEQYF. DNA of the CDR3: TGTGCCAGCAGCGTAGTAGGAACAAGGGGCGACGAGCAGTACTTC.

This clone was seen a single time. The chain couples TRBV19 to TRBJ2-1, with D unclear. The CDR3 is 13 amino acids. Trimming stripped 5 bases from V and 9 bases from J, with 14 bases between. Germline lookup yields CDR1 LNHDA and CDR2 SQIVND (reference sequence). CDR3 DNA: TGTGCCAGTAGTGACACCGGGTTTGGTGAGCAGTTCTTC. This sequence encodes CASSDTGFGEQFF.

The chain combines TRBV6-6 with TRBJ1-1; possibly TRBD1 for D (6 bases). The V gene's germline CDR1 is MNHNY and CDR2 SVGAGI (reference sequence). The CDR3 is 14 residues long. The ends were cut back, 5 bases at V and 3 bases at J, with 13 bases in the middle. The CDR3 DNA sequence: TGTGCCAGCAGTCGGACAGACCTTGACACTGAAGCTTTCTTT. It translates to CASSRTDLDTEAFF.

This clone was observed a single time. The genes are TRBV4-3 and TRBJ1-1; D is possibly TRBD1 (5 bases). V was clipped by 0 bases and J by 4 bases, with 24 bases between them. The CDR3 loop spans 19 amino acids. In germline, CDR1 is LGHNA, CDR2 YSLEER. CDR3 sequence reads: CASSQDRPLGGAWVTEAFF. For the CDR3, the DNA is TGCGCCAGCAGCCAAGATCGGCCGTTAGGTGGGGCTTGGGTCACTGAAGCTTTCTTT.

The V and J genes are TRBV11-2 and TRBJ2-7; D possibly matches TRBD1 or TRBD2 (6 bases each). The CDR3 is 14 amino acids. The germline V gene encodes CDR1 SGHAT and CDR2 FQNNGV. V gave up 6 bases and J gave up 0 bases, with 12 bases separating them. The CDR3 nucleotides are TGTGCCAGCAGAAGGGGGGCAACCTCCTACGAGCAGTACTTC. This translates into CASRRGATSYEQYF.

The chain carries TRBV19 and TRBJ2-7; 9 bases are a match to TRBD1. The germline V gene has CDR1 LNHDA and CDR2 SQIVND (reference sequence). The CDR3 extends over 16 amino acids. Trimming took 7 bases from V and 1 from J; bases not matched to a gene: 11. The CDR3 DNA follows: TGTGCCAGTACCATAACTTCCGGGACAGGGTCCTACGAGCAGTACTTC. It codes for CASTITSGTGSYEQYF.

The chain uses TRBV27 and TRBJ2-2; D is unresolved. V lost 6 bases to trimming and J lost 4 bases, with 6 bases between them. The CDR3 covers 12 residues. The germline V gene has CDR1 MNHEY and CDR2 SMNVEV (reference sequence). CDR3 protein: CASSPITGELFF. The CDR3 nucleotides are TGTGCCAGCAGCCCCATCACCGGGGAGCTGTTTTTT.

This clone was counted only a few times. The CDR3 loop reads CATSSRKRTDQLYGYTF. The CDR3 DNA sequence: TGTGCCACCAGCAGTCGGAAGCGGACAGATCAACTCTATGGCTACACCTTC. The rearrangement uses TRBV15 and TRBJ1-2; maybe TRBD1 (6 bases). Germline-derived CDR1 and CDR2 are LNHNV and YYDKDF (reference sequence). V was cut by 3 bases and J by 4 bases, with 21 bases left in between. The CDR3 length is 17 residues.

The count of this clone is one. V gene TRBV7-3 combines with J gene TRBJ2-3; 8 nucleotides line up with TRBD2. CDR1 is SGHTA and CDR2 is FQGTGA in the germline V gene. The ends lost 1 base at V and 5 bases at J; junction bases unmatched: 5. The CDR3 extends over 15 amino acids. CDR3 protein: CASSLNGGAVDTQYF. CDR3 DNA: TGTGCCAGCAGCTTAAACGGGGGGGCCGTAGATACGCAGTATTTT. The whole variable domain, filled in from reference TRBV7-3 and TRBJ2-3, reads GAGVSQTPSNKVTEKGKYVELRCDPISGHTALYWYRQSLGQGPEFLIYFQGTGAADDSGLPNDRFFAVRPEGSVSTLKIQRTERGDSAVYLCASSLNGGAVDTQYFGPGTRLTVL.

The genes are TRBV4-3 and TRBJ1-3, with D unresolved. This CDR3 comprises 17 residues. The germline gives CDR1 LGHNA, CDR2 YSLEER. V gave up 0 bases and J gave up 3 bases, with 15 bases separating them. This chain's CDR3 is CASSQDLAPALGNTIYF. CDR3 sequence (DNA): TGCGCCAGCAGCCAAGATCTAGCACCGGCCCTTGGAAACACCATATATTTT.

The chain joins TRBV27 to TRBJ2-7; D might be TRBD1 (5 bases). Trimming removed 5 bases from V and 2 bases from J, with 10 bases in between. The CDR3 consists of 13 residues. Per the germline V gene, CDR1 is MNHEY and CDR2 is SMNVEV (reference sequence). As DNA, the CDR3 is TGTGCCAGCAGTCCAGGGCCAGCCTACGAGCAGTACTTC. Its translation is CASSPGPAYEQYF.

This clone was counted only a few times. The chain recombines TRBV4-2 with TRBJ1-2; D gene uncertain. In germline, CDR1 is LGHNA, CDR2 YNFKEQ. V was cut by 0 bases and J by 8 bases, with 7 bases left in between. This CDR3 has 12 residues. Written as DNA, the CDR3 is TGTGCCAGCAGCCAAGATGCCCGGGGCTACACCTTC. Its translation: CASSQDARGYTF.

V gene TRBV6-5 combines with J gene TRBJ1-1; tentatively, D is TRBD1 (5 bases). Germline V gene sequence: CDR1 MNHEY, CDR2 SVGAGI. Trimming shortened V by 0 bases and J by 1 base, and 9 bases separated the two germline ends. This CDR3 has 15 amino acids. CDR3: CASSYSRQQNTEAFF. As DNA, the CDR3 is TGTGCCAGCAGTTACTCGCGACAGCAGAACACTGAAGCTTTCTTT.

The chain uses TRBV7-9 and TRBJ1-2, with D tentatively TRBD1 (5 bases). The germline V gene has CDR1 SEHNR and CDR2 FQNEAQ (reference sequence). The CDR3 length is 15 residues. Between the trimmed V and J ends, which lost 4 bases and 5 bases, there was a span of 17 bases. This CDR3 reads CASSYRGIGHYGYTF. The DNA for the CDR3 is TGTGCCAGCAGCTACCGGGGGATTGGCCATTATGGCTACACCTTC.

The rearrangement joins TRBV25-1 to TRBJ2-7, with a weak D call TRBD2 (5 bases). Germline values: CDR1 MGHDK, CDR2 SYGVNS. Trimming left V 7 bases short and J 0 bases short, with 19 bases between. There are 16 residues in the CDR3. As DNA, the CDR3 is TGTGCCAGCACGGGATTGGGTGGAGAGAGCTCCTACGAGCAGTACTTC. This gives the protein CASTGLGGESSYEQYF.